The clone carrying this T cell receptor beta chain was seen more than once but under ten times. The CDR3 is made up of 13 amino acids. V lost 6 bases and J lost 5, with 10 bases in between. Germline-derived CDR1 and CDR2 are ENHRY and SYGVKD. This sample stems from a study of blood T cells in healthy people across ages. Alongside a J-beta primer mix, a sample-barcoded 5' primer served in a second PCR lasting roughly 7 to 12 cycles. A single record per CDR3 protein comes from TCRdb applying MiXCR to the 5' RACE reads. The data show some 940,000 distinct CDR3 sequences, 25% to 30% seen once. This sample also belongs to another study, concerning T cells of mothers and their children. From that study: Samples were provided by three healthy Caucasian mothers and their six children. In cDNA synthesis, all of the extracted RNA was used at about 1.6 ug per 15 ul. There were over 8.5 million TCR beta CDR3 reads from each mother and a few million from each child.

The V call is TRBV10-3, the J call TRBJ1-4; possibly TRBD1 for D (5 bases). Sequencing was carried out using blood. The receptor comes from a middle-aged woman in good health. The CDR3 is CAISRENNEKLFF. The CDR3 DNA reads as TGTGCCATCAGCAGGGAAAACAATGAAAAACTGTTTTTT.